The 29 T cell receptor beta chains given below trace back to one sample, sequenced in a study of blood T cell repertoires in COVID-19. Some clones are missing from TCRdb's copy, which holds only in-frame ones; the method was immunoSEQ multiplex PCR. Among roughly 320,000 clones listed, roughly 85% were seen once. What was sequenced was peripheral blood. Receptors were obtained from a human donor in a cohort sampled during active COVID-19.

This rearrangement joins TRBV7-9 to TRBJ2-5; 11 bases map to TRBD2. Per germline, CDR1 SEHNR and CDR2 FQNEAQ (reference sequence). This CDR3 has 13 residues. V dropped 8 bases and J dropped 2; count of bases not matched to a gene: 1. The CDR3: CASGTSGQETQYF. The CDR3 DNA reads as TGTGCCAGCGGGACTAGCGGACAAGAGACCCAGTACTTC. Full variable domain (outside the CDR3, taken from reference TRBV7-9 and TRBJ2-5): DTGVSQNPRHKITKRGQNVTFRCDPISEHNRLYWYRQTLGQGPEFLTYFQNEAQLEKSRLLSDRFSAERPKGSFSTLEIQRTEQGDSAMYLCASGTSGQETQYFGPGTRLLVL.

This clone was observed a single time. The rearrangement joins TRBV6-1 to TRBJ1-1; 8 positions match TRBD1. Germline lookup yields CDR1 MNHNS and CDR2 SASEGT. The CDR3 totals 12 residues. The trim removed 5 bases at V and 8 bases at J, leaving 4 bases unmatched. The CDR3 nucleotides are TGTGCCAGCAGTAAGGGGGACAGGGAAGCTTTCTTT. It encodes CASSKGDREAFF.

The chain employs TRBV2 and TRBJ2-1; perhaps TRBD2 as D (5 bases). Germline CDR1 is SNHLY and CDR2 is FYNNEI. With 4 bases removed from V and 5 bases from J, the gap between germline ends came to 15 bases. This CDR3 spans 15 amino acids. CDR3 nucleotide sequence: TGTGCCAGCAGTGGTCGGGGTACATCTAACAATGAGCAGTTCTTC. Encoded protein: CASSGRGTSNNEQFF.

The chain uses TRBV20-1 and TRBJ1-2, with TRBD1 matching over 7 bases. From germline, CDR1 is DFQATT and CDR2 SNEGSKA (reference sequence). This CDR3 comprises 11 residues. J was trimmed by 8 bases and V by 4 bases; bases with no gene match: 4. The DNA for the CDR3 is TGCAGTGCTACGACAGGGAGAGGCTACACCTTC. As protein: CSATTGRGYTF.

This clone was observed a single time. The J gene is TRBJ2-7, the V gene TRBV21-1; the D call of TRBD1 is as the table states it, not checked on the DNA. TRBV21-1 represents a pseudogene. The CDR3 is 13 residues long. The CDR3 coding sequence is TGTGCCAGCAAGATCCCCAGGGCCGGCGAGCAGTACTTC. It encodes CASKIPRAGEQYF.

The rearrangement uses TRBV24-1 and TRBJ1-5, with TRBD1 matching over 7 bases. There are 17 residues in the CDR3. Germline CDR1 reads KGHDR; CDR2 reads SFDVKD. The junction had 4 bases not matched to a gene; V was cut back by 0 bases and J by 0 bases. The CDR3 DNA is TGTGCCACCAGTGATTTGCACGACAGGGATAGCAATCAGCCCCAGCATTTT. Translated, it gives CATSDLHDRDSNQPQHF.

The chain couples TRBV30 to TRBJ1-1; the D gene is possibly TRBD1 (5 bases). Germline loops: CDR1 GTSNPN, CDR2 SVGIG (reference sequence). The CDR3 is 13 amino acids. V lost 1 base to trimming and J lost 6 bases, with 12 bases between them. CDR3: CAWSAGWEAEAFF. CDR3 nucleotide sequence: TGTGCCTGGAGTGCAGGGTGGGAGGCTGAAGCTTTCTTT.

V gene TRBV11-3 combines with J gene TRBJ2-1, with TRBD2 identical over 13 bases. This CDR3 has 15 amino acids. The V gene end was trimmed by 5 bases and the J gene end by 8 bases; junction bases not matched to a gene: 6. Germline loops: CDR1 SGHNT, CDR2 YENEEA. This CDR3 is CASSPGTSGVDEQFF. The CDR3 nucleotides are TGTGCCAGCAGCCCCGGGACTAGCGGGGTAGATGAGCAGTTCTTC. The full variable domain, with the rest looked up from reference TRBV11-3 and TRBJ2-1, is EAGVVQSPRYKIIEKKQPVAFWCNPISGHNTLYWYLQNLGQGPELLIRYENEEAVDDSQLPKDRFSAERLKGVDSTLKIQPAELGDSAVYLCASSPGTSGVDEQFFGPGTRLTVL.

This chain joins TRBV18 and TRBJ1-5; unclear D gene. Germline-derived CDR1 and CDR2 are KGHSH and LQKENI. The CDR3 spans 14 residues. Trimming shortened V by 4 bases and J by 5 bases, and 12 bases separated the two germline ends. The CDR3 loop reads CASSLFGRYQPQHF. CDR3 DNA sequence: TGTGCCAGCTCACTGTTTGGGAGGTATCAGCCCCAGCATTTT.

The genes are TRBV7-9 and TRBJ1-2; the D is unclear. The V end was cut by 1 base, the J end by 8 bases, with 8 bases between. Germline lookup yields CDR1 SEHNR and CDR2 FQNEAQ (reference sequence). This CDR3 region has 12 residues. The CDR3 loop is CASSLDRPGYTF. DNA for the CDR3: TGTGCCAGCAGCTTAGATCGTCCGGGCTACACCTTC.

The chain combines TRBV7-3 with TRBJ2-1, with 9 bases that match TRBD2. Germline CDR1 is SGHTA and CDR2 is FQGTGA. This CDR3 has 15 amino acids. V was clipped by 3 bases and J by 6 bases; unmatched bases: 6. The CDR3 sequence is CASSFSSGESNEQFF. The CDR3 DNA reads as TGTGCCAGCAGCTTTTCTAGCGGGGAAAGCAATGAGCAGTTCTTC.

The chain links TRBV19 to TRBJ2-5; 9 bases map to TRBD1. With V trimmed by 5 bases and J by 4 bases, 8 bases remained unmatched. CDR1 and CDR2 (germline): LNHDA, SQIVND (reference sequence). The CDR3 has 15 residues. DNA for the CDR3: TGTGCCAGTAGTGTCAGGACAGGGGAGGCAGAGACCCAGTACTTC. As protein: CASSVRTGEAETQYF.

The chain couples TRBV2 to TRBJ1-4, with D maybe TRBD1 (5 bases). CDR1 is SNHLY, CDR2 FYNNEI, per germline. This CDR3 comprises 14 residues. The CDR3 nucleotides read TGTGCGACAAGGCAGGGTCAACTTGGTGAAAAACTGTTTTTT. Its translation: CATRQGQLGEKLFF.

This chain uses TRBV9 with TRBJ2-3, with TRBD1 matching 8 bases. V was clipped by 2 bases and J by 4 bases; unmatched bases: 3. The length of the CDR3 is 14 residues. The germline V gene has CDR1 SGDLS and CDR2 YYNGEE. CDR3 protein: CASSVIQGADTQYF. CDR3 nucleotides: TGTGCCAGCAGCGTTATACAGGGGGCAGATACGCAGTATTTT.

This chain joins TRBV2 and TRBJ2-3; 7 nucleotides agree with TRBD1. Germline V CDR1 and CDR2: SNHLY, FYNNEI. Unmatched junction bases numbered 9, after V lost 9 bases and J lost 0 bases. The length of the CDR3 is 15 residues. For the CDR3, the DNA is TGTGCCAGTGCACCCGGGACAGCTAGCACAGATACGCAGTATTTT. It encodes CASAPGTASTDTQYF.

The table lists this clone with a count of one. The chain joins TRBV7-2 to TRBJ2-7; a weak D match, TRBD2 (5 bases). There are 12 residues in the CDR3. The germline CDR1 and CDR2 sequences are SGHTA and FQGNSA. V was pared by 2 bases and J by 3 bases, with 5 bases between. CDR3 coding DNA: TGTGCCAGCAGCTTAACTAGCTACGAGCAGTACTTC. Amino acids: CASSLTSYEQYF.

The chain employs TRBV3-1 (or the pseudogene TRBV3-2) and TRBJ1-1; the D is unclear. The CDR3 is 12 amino acids. CDR1 and CDR2 from the germline V gene are LGHDT and YNNKEL (reference sequence). The V and J ends lost 0 bases and 7 bases respectively, with 6 bases between them. CDR3 in DNA: TGTGCCAGCAGCCAAGATCGGTTTGAAGCTTTCTTT. This translates into CASSQDRFEAFF.

This chain connects TRBV5-4 to TRBJ1-1, with no clear D. CDR1 SGHNT and CDR2 YYREEE come from the germline V gene (reference sequence). The V and J ends lost 2 bases and 7 bases respectively, with 18 bases between them. CDR3 length: 15 amino acids. The CDR3 DNA reads as TGTGCCAGCAGCTTTAATGACCGGGAACAGATTGAAGCTTTCTTT. This encodes CASSFNDREQIEAFF.

The chain has TRBV5-1 and TRBJ1-1; D perhaps matches TRBD1 (6 bases). This CDR3 has 17 residues. Trimming cost V 4 bases and J 4 bases, with 23 bases left between them. Germline assignment: CDR1 SGHRS and CDR2 YFSETQ. CDR3 residues: CASSPDSPRGPSTEAFF. CDR3 in DNA: TGCGCCAGCAGCCCTGATTCCCCCAGGGGCCCGTCCACTGAAGCTTTCTTT.

V usage is TRBV7-9 and J usage is TRBJ1-5; D not certain. Germline V gives CDR1 SEHNR, CDR2 FQNEAQ (reference sequence). V lost 3 bases and J 0 bases, leaving 6 bases between the germline ends. This CDR3 comprises 14 residues. CDR3 DNA sequence: TGTGCCAGCAGCTTTACAGATAGCAATCAGCCCCAGCATTTT. Protein: CASSFTDSNQPQHF.

The J gene is TRBJ1-1, the V gene TRBV29-1; D is possibly TRBD1 (5 bases). Looked up from germline, CDR1 is SQVTM and CDR2 is ANQGSEA. This CDR3 contains 13 residues. Trimming took off 4 bases at V and 10 bases at J, with 19 bases between the two ends. CDR3 coding DNA: TGCAGCGTTGTCGCCGCAGGAGCGGGGGGAGCTTTCTTT. It is translated as CSVVAAGAGGAFF.

J is TRBJ1-1 and V is TRBV29-1, with 10 bases aligning to TRBD1. Per germline, CDR1 SQVTM and CDR2 ANQGSEA. This CDR3 region has 13 residues. The ends lost 6 bases at V and 5 bases at J; junction bases unmatched: 6. The CDR3 bases are TGCAGCGTCCCCGGGACAGGGGCGACTGAAGCTTTCTTT. Its translation is CSVPGTGATEAFF.

The chain couples TRBV29-1 to TRBJ2-2, with D maybe TRBD1 (5 bases). The CDR3 covers 14 residues. Germline V gene lookup returns CDR1 SQVTM and CDR2 ANQGSEA. Trimming cost V 7 bases and J 1 base, with 13 bases left between them. The CDR3 is CSAEKGQNTGELFF. DNA of the CDR3: TGCAGCGCCGAGAAGGGGCAGAACACCGGGGAGCTGTTTTTT.

This clone appeared a single time. The chain joins TRBV28 to TRBJ2-1; TRBD1 aligns across 7 bases. After removal of 6 bases from V and 5 bases from J, the junction contained 10 bases not matched to a gene. The CDR3 consists of 15 residues. The V gene's germline CDR1 is MDHEN and CDR2 SYDVKM. The CDR3, as DNA: TGTGCCAGCAGCCCCCCTCGGGACAGAAACAATGAGCAGTTCTTC. Amino acid sequence: CASSPPRDRNNEQFF.

The rearrangement joins TRBV12-3 or TRBV12-4 to TRBJ2-7; possible D gene TRBD2, 7 bases. This CDR3 region has 12 residues. With 6 bases removed from V and 6 bases from J, the gap between germline ends came to 12 bases. CDR3 protein: CASSRRGAEQYF. The CDR3 region has the DNA TGTGCCAGCAGCCGACGGGGGGCCGAGCAGTACTTC.

J is TRBJ2-7 and V is TRBV5-6; possibly TRBD1 for D (5 bases). The germline V gene encodes CDR1 SGHDT and CDR2 YYEEEE. Trimming left V 2 bases short and J 5 bases short, with 14 bases between. This CDR3 is 14 amino acids long. CDR3 in amino acids: CASSLVRATDEQYF. The CDR3, as DNA: TGTGCCAGCAGCTTAGTCAGGGCAACTGACGAGCAGTACTTC.

The V gene is TRBV13, the J gene TRBJ2-2; D remains ambiguous. Germline assignment: CDR1 PRHDT and CDR2 FYEKMQ (reference sequence). The CDR3 loop spans 15 amino acids. Trimming stripped 5 bases from V and 4 bases from J, with 14 bases between. Written as DNA, the CDR3 is TGTGCCAGCAGCCCTAGGCCCCGGTCCACCGGGGAGCTGTTTTTT. It translates to CASSPRPRSTGELFF. Drawing the rest from reference TRBV13 and TRBJ2-2, the complete variable domain is AAGVIQSPRHLIKEKRETATLKCYPIPRHDTVYWYQQGPGQDPQFLISFYEKMQSDKGSIPDRFSAQQFSDYHSELNMSSLELGDSALYFCASSPRPRSTGELFFGEGSRLTVL.

The chain joins TRBV19 to TRBJ2-7, with D perhaps matching TRBD1 (6 bases). CDR1 is LNHDA and CDR2 is SQIVND in the germline V gene (reference sequence). This CDR3 is built from 15 residues. V lost 7 bases to trimming and J lost 0 bases, with 16 bases between them. The CDR3 nucleotides read TGTGCCAGTACCCTGAAGACAGGCCCCTCCTACGAGCAGTACTTC. Translating gives CASTLKTGPSYEQYF.

V gene TRBV5-5 combines with J gene TRBJ1-5; D not resolved. Germline CDR1 reads SGHKS; CDR2 reads YYEKEE (reference sequence). Trimming removed 1 base at V and 0 bases at J, with 8 bases between. This CDR3 is 15 amino acids long. In DNA, the CDR3 is TGTGCCAGCAGCTTGTCCAGGTATAGCAATCAGCCCCAGCATTTT. Translation gives CASSLSRYSNQPQHF. Full variable domain (remainder filled in from reference TRBV5-5 and TRBJ1-5): DAGVTQSPTHLIKTRGQQVTLRCSPISGHKSVSWYQQVLGQGPQFIFQYYEKEERGRGNFPDRFSARQFPNYSSELNVNALLLGDSALYLCASSLSRYSNQPQHFGDGTRLSIL.